Sequencing of this TCR beta chain was carried out in a study (dated by TCRdb to 2012 to 2014). This clonotype is deemed medium-sized (0.01 to 0.1%). The specificity of this receptor is unknown. It has no much larger one-base neighbor in the sample; base qualities were not kept. The CDR3 numbers 13 residues from cysteine through phenylalanine. Left in the record is the CDR3 DNA by itself, 39 bases read in frame from the first base. The germline ends are 4 bases apart after V is trimmed by 1 base and J by 1 base. Via the germline V gene, CDR1 is SGHVS and CDR2 FQNEAQ. Reads for this sample came from an Illumina Genome Analyzer IIx. In-frame beta chains were kept once TCRdb had trimmed the public reads at Q25 with fastp and called clones with MiXCR. Identical CDR3 protein sequences are pooled into one entry, listed with their most common genes and DNA. In this sample the table shows about 7,100 distinct CDR3 sequences, 30% to 35% of which occur a single time. 20% to 25% of the sample belongs to the ten largest clones.

Sequencing was done on a sample of blood. The receptor was isolated from a human donor. The chain is assembled from TRBV7-8 and TRBJ1-2, with the identity of the D gene unclear. CDR3 region: CASSLDLNYGYTF. The nucleotide sequence is given as TGTGCCAGCAGCTTAGATCTTAACTATGGCTACACCTTC. With the rest looked up from the reference TRBV7-8 and TRBJ1-2 genes rather than sequenced, the full variable domain is GAGVSQSPRYKVAKRGQDVALRCDPISGHVSLFWYQQALGQGPEFLTYFQNEAQLDKSGLPSDRFFAERPEGSVSTLKIQRTQQEDSAVYLCASSLDLNYGYTFGSGTRLTVV.